Each of the 21 T cell receptor beta chains below was sequenced from the same sample in a study of cytomegalovirus exposure and HLA in healthy donors. TCRdb's table, derived via immunoSEQ multiplex PCR, lists solely in-frame clones and lacks some. The table includes 71,000 or so clones, around 94% detected once. Sequencing was carried out using PBMCs. These receptors all stem from a woman aged 18-35 years in good health and CMV-seropositive.

The rearrangement links TRBV4-1 to TRBJ1-2, with D perhaps matching TRBD1 (6 bases). V lost 5 bases, J lost 2 bases, and 6 bases lay in between. The CDR3 contains 12 residues. The V gene's germline CDR1 is MGHRA and CDR2 YSYEKL. The CDR3 DNA is TGCGCCAGCAGCGGACAGAACTATGGCTACACCTTC. This encodes CASSGQNYGYTF.

The rearrangement links TRBV6-1 to TRBJ2-5, with 7 nucleotides matching TRBD1. Germline CDR1 reads MNHNS; CDR2 reads SASEGT. V gave up 2 bases and J gave up 3 bases; unmatched junction bases: 3. The CDR3 runs 14 residues. The CDR3 here is CASSENRGEETQYF. The DNA of the CDR3 is TGTGCCAGCAGTGAAAACAGGGGAGAAGAGACCCAGTACTTC.

J is TRBJ1-6 and V is TRBV5-6; 7 bases agree with TRBD1. Germline CDR1 is SGHDT and CDR2 is YYEEEE. CDR3 length: 14 residues. The junction had 2 bases not matched to a gene; V was cut back by 4 bases and J by 4 bases. The CDR3 sequence: CASSVTGYNSPLHF. CDR3 in DNA: TGTGCCAGCAGCGTGACAGGGTATAATTCACCCCTCCACTTT.

The J gene is TRBJ2-1, the V gene TRBV5-4, with TRBD1 matching over 8 bases. Germline trimming cut 4 bases from V and 8 bases from J; bases unmatched to any gene: 8. Germline CDR1 reads SGHNT; CDR2 reads YYREEE (reference sequence). CDR3 length equals 14 residues. CDR3 DNA sequence: TGTGCCAGCAGCCGACGGACAGGGTGGGATGAGCAGTTCTTC. Protein product: CASSRRTGWDEQFF.

V gene TRBV28 combines with J gene TRBJ1-1; TRBD1 matches at 7 bases. The CDR3 runs 15 residues. Germline CDR1 reads MDHEN; CDR2 reads SYDVKM. With V trimmed by 5 bases and J by 7 bases, 13 bases remained unmatched. As DNA, the CDR3 is TGTGCCAGCAGTCCCCCGACAGGGACCCTATTTGAAGCTTTCTTT. Translation gives CASSPPTGTLFEAFF.

This clone was seen once. The chain employs TRBV15 and TRBJ1-1; tentative D call: TRBD1 (6 bases). Between the trimmed V and J ends, which lost 1 base and 11 bases, there was a span of 20 bases. Germline-derived CDR1 and CDR2 are LNHNV and YYDKDF (reference sequence). The CDR3 length is 15 residues. This CDR3 is CATSRGTGTSLIAFF. The CDR3 nucleotides are TGTGCCACCAGCAGAGGTACCGGGACATCCCTGATTGCTTTCTTT.

The chain recombines TRBV25-1 with TRBJ2-3; 9 bases are a match to TRBD2. V shed 1 base and J 3 bases; nucleotides not matched to a gene: 8. The CDR3 has 17 residues. Germline V gives CDR1 MGHDK, CDR2 SYGVNS. The CDR3 sequence is CASSESGREGQTDTQYF. For the CDR3, the DNA is TGTGCCAGCAGTGAATCGGGGCGGGAGGGCCAGACAGATACGCAGTATTTT.

This chain uses TRBV5-8 with TRBJ1-1; TRBD1 matches at 8 bases. V trimming: 0 bases; J trimming: 1 base; junction bases outside the gene matches: 8. CDR1 SGHTS and CDR2 YDEGEE come from the germline V gene. The CDR3 is 17 amino acids. The CDR3 spells CASSLGSDRVENTEAFF. The CDR3 bases are TGTGCCAGCAGCTTGGGATCGGACAGGGTTGAGAACACTGAAGCTTTCTTT.

CDR3 protein: CASSQRATGTYEQYF. The DNA of the CDR3 is TGCGCCAGCAGCCAACGCGCAACAGGGACCTACGAGCAGTACTTC. J is TRBJ2-7 and V is TRBV4-1; TRBD1 is a possible D gene (6 bases). The V end was cut by 2 bases, the J end by 2 bases, with 13 bases between. The CDR3 length is 15 residues. Germline CDR1 reads MGHRA; CDR2 reads YSYEKL.

This chain connects TRBV2 to TRBJ1-5; D is uncertain. The germline V gene has CDR1 SNHLY and CDR2 FYNNEI. The CDR3 has 15 amino acids. The V gene lost 6 bases and the J gene lost 0 bases, with 12 bases spanning the gap. The CDR3 nucleotides read TGTGCCAGCAGACGTACAGATAATAGCAATCAGCCCCAGCATTTT. Translated: CASRRTDNSNQPQHF.

The J gene is TRBJ1-3, the V gene TRBV7-8; D unclear. CDR1 and CDR2 (germline): SGHVS, FQNEAQ. The CDR3 is made up of 13 amino acids. V gave up 0 bases and J gave up 8 bases, with 8 bases separating them. CDR3 protein: CASSLAEVDTIYF. CDR3 DNA: TGTGCCAGCAGCTTAGCGGAGGTAGACACCATATATTTT. Drawing the rest from reference TRBV7-8 and TRBJ1-3, the complete variable domain is GAGVSQSPRYKVAKRGQDVALRCDPISGHVSLFWYQQALGQGPEFLTYFQNEAQLDKSGLPSDRFFAERPEGSVSTLKIQRTQQEDSAVYLCASSLAEVDTIYFGEGSWLTVV.

This clone was detected only once. The chain links TRBV12-5 to TRBJ1-1; 10 nucleotides line up with TRBD1. V dropped 6 bases and J dropped 2; count of bases not matched to a gene: 9. The CDR3 consists of 16 residues. Germline CDR1 LGHNT, CDR2 FRNRAP. The CDR3 is CASGRTGGDGNTEAFF. CDR3 coding DNA: TGTGCTAGTGGCAGGACAGGGGGAGATGGTAACACTGAAGCTTTCTTT.

V and J are TRBV6-5 and TRBJ1-4; the D gene is possibly TRBD1 (5 bases). CDR3 length: 14 amino acids. Trimming took 3 bases from V and 5 from J, leaving 10 bases between them. Germline CDR1 and CDR2: MNHEY and SVGAGI. The CDR3 reads CASSYVRANEKLFF. CDR3 nucleotide sequence: TGTGCCAGCAGTTATGTCAGGGCGAATGAAAAACTGTTTTTT.

This clone has a handful of counts. The chain recombines TRBV4-2 with TRBJ2-1; 7 nucleotides align to TRBD1. CDR1 and CDR2 from the germline V gene are LGHNA and YNFKEQ. The trim removed 1 base at V and 9 bases at J, leaving 15 bases unmatched. This CDR3 region has 17 residues. The CDR3: CASSQVQYGQGGREQFF. The CDR3 DNA is TGTGCCAGCAGCCAAGTTCAATATGGACAAGGGGGCCGTGAGCAGTTCTTC.

The genes are TRBV21-1 and TRBJ2-4; the table gives TRBD1 as D, unverified against the DNA. TRBV21-1 is a pseudogene. This CDR3 is 15 amino acids long. The CDR3 DNA is TGTGCCAGCACCGCACAGGGGGTATTCCAAAACATTCAGTACTTC. Translation gives CASTAQGVFQNIQYF.

V is TRBV6-6 and J is TRBJ2-2; 7 positions match TRBD1. The length of the CDR3 is 16 residues. The germline V gene has CDR1 MNHNY and CDR2 SVGAGI (reference sequence). The V gene end was trimmed by 4 bases and the J gene end by 4 bases; junction bases not matched to a gene: 9. CDR3 amino acids: CASSSRLRGRTGELFF. DNA for the CDR3: TGTGCCAGCAGTTCGCGACTGAGGGGGCGCACCGGGGAGCTGTTTTTT.

The rearrangement uses TRBV28 and TRBJ1-2; the D gene is possibly TRBD1 (6 bases). The length of the CDR3 is 14 residues. Germline assignment: CDR1 MDHEN and CDR2 SYDVKM. V was clipped by 5 bases and J by 4 bases, with 14 bases between them. CDR3 DNA sequence: TGTGCCAGCAGTACCGGACAGTTTTCCTATGGCTACACCTTC. Amino acid sequence: CASSTGQFSYGYTF.

The V call is TRBV19, the J call TRBJ2-7; 10 positions match TRBD1. Germline V gene sequence: CDR1 LNHDA, CDR2 SQIVND (reference sequence). J lost 2 bases, V lost 4 bases, and 5 bases had no gene match. This CDR3 spans 15 amino acids. CDR3 in DNA: TGTGCCAGTAGTAGACCGGGACAGGGGACCTACGAGCAGTACTTC. As protein: CASSRPGQGTYEQYF.

The chain carries TRBV6-6 and TRBJ2-3, with 7 positions matching TRBD1. The CDR3 covers 13 residues. The trim removed 5 bases at V and 4 bases at J, leaving 3 bases unmatched. Germline lookup yields CDR1 MNHNY and CDR2 SVGAGI (reference sequence). CDR3 sequence reads: CASSRQGADTQYF. In DNA, the CDR3 is TGTGCCAGCAGTCGGCAGGGGGCAGATACGCAGTATTTT.

V and J are TRBV28 and TRBJ2-5; D possibly corresponds to TRBD1 (6 bases). Germline V CDR1 and CDR2: MDHEN, SYDVKM. Trimming cost V 2 bases and J 3 bases, with 13 bases left between them. This CDR3 has 15 amino acids. The CDR3 is CASSLGGAGEETQYF. CDR3 nucleotide sequence: TGTGCCAGCAGTTTAGGGGGTGCAGGGGAAGAGACCCAGTACTTC.

The chain is built from TRBV18 and TRBJ1-1; no reliable D call. Trimming removed 2 bases at V and 1 base at J, with 11 bases between. The CDR3 loop spans 15 amino acids. Germline CDR1 KGHSH, CDR2 LQKENI. The DNA for the CDR3 is TGTGCCAGCTCACCAATTTCAGATCAGAACACTGAAGCTTTCTTT. It specifies CASSPISDQNTEAFF.